Here is one T cell receptor beta chain with its context. The target of this receptor is not known. No base quality values were provided; no much bigger clone lies one nucleotide off. From its cysteine to its phenylalanine, the CDR3 spans 14 amino acids. Just the 42-base CDR3 DNA is kept, in frame starting at base 1. The germline V gene encodes CDR1 SNHLY and CDR2 FYNNEI. V lost 6 bases and J lost 5 bases, and the count of bases not matched to a germline gene is 7. The intended sense of this specimen's treatment or condition label: oral pan-JAK inhibitor, 5-10 mg twice daily. Lesional scalp punch biopsies and peripheral blood were obtained from alopecia areata patients. PBMCs were isolated by density centrifugation and stained for CD3, CD4 and CD8, and CD4+ and CD8+ T cells were sorted on a FACSAria. This specimen comes from a study of CD8+ T cells in alopecia areata (dated by TCRdb to about 2018). Concerning the study at large: The treated patients, all with moderate-to-severe alopecia areata, were enrolled in an open-label pilot trial of oral tofacitinib given at 5 to 10 mg twice daily. Clonality in the scalp was compared among normal scalp (n=4), patchy alopecia areata scalp (n=8), and alopecia totalis/universalis scalp (n=8). Biopsies were taken from tofacitinib-treated patients at baseline and at 4 and 24 weeks of treatment, and a later scalp biopsy was taken in several of the tofacitinib-treated patients. In both human patients and the C3H/HeJ mouse model, the study applied high-throughput TCRbeta sequencing to look at T cell clonal expansion in alopecia areata. immunoSEQ multiplex PCR using 35 Vbeta forward primers and 13 Jbeta reverse primers was used to amplify TCRbeta CDR3 regions. Patients stayed on tofacitinib for 6 to 18 months and then had 6 months of follow-up off drug so that delayed response and recurrence could be assessed. Human TCRbeta sequencing covered scalp tissue and sorted CD4+ and CD8+ peripheral blood T cells from patchy and totalis/universalis alopecia areata patients and healthy controls. RNA was obtained with the PAXgene miRNA kit for fixed scalp, the miRNeasy kit for PBMCs, and the RNeasy kit for mouse skin. The SALT score, which quantifies the percentage of affected scalp surface area, was used to measure disease severity in treated patients.

Findings and caveats that apply to the study as a whole: Many expanded lesional clones were found to persist in scalp and blood during tofacitinib treatment, and relapse after treatment cessation may be partly explained by this persistence. Compared with normal scalp, lesional scalp had higher clonality and more expanded CD8+ clones, particularly in alopecia totalis/universalis, a pattern that suggests antigenic drive. With tofacitinib, both scalp clonality and the number of expanded CD8+ clones among the top 100 scalp clones went down significantly. Unlike mouse skin, where gammadelta T cells dominate, normal human skin contains resident alphabeta T cells that get sequenced too, which complicates analysis of the scalp TCR repertoire. Shared TCR sequences between patients were less evident than in mice, which may be partly attributable to HLA diversity in the patient population. Because the treated cohort was small and included a single nonresponder, larger studies are needed to assess links between baseline CD8+ expansion and response.

The library was produced with the immunoSEQ multiplex PCR assay. To provide template for TCR sequencing, every sample had RNA extracted and reverse transcribed into cDNA. First-strand cDNA was synthesized using SuperScript III with a 2:1 mix of oligo-dT and random hexamers. A synthetic immune receptor repertoire was used to assess amplification bias, and residual bias was removed computationally. The authors' pipeline ran thus. After raw reads were preprocessed to remove errors, the CDR3 was defined following IMGT conventions as running from the conserved cysteine to phenylalanine. To get clonality, Shannon entropy was normalized by log2 of the number of productive unique TCRs and the result was subtracted from 1. CD4 or CD8 identity of scalp clones was inferred by cross-referencing scalp TCRbeta sequences with sorted blood CD4 and CD8 repertoires. The clones in this table, taken by TCRdb from immuneACCESS, are in-frame only. Not every clone is retained; where verified, under half of the shortfall comes from an unresolved V gene, and the cause of the rest is unknown. V, J and clone size were drawn from that table, and D and trimming were deduced from the DNA. The sample profile shows around 170,000 clones; about 51% of them were found once. The top ten clonotypes cover roughly a tenth of the sample.

Recombination linked TRBV2 to TRBJ2-7, and 10 junctional nucleotides match TRBD1. This receptor was identified in a human donor with alopecia areata. Sample: CD8+ T cells sorted from blood, taken around week 54, from a patient treated with tofacitinib. The CDR3 protein sequence reads: CASRPTGGMHEQYF. The DNA is as follows: TGTGCCAGCAGACCGACAGGGGGCATGCACGAGCAGTACTTC. The entire variable domain, with the stretches around the CDR3 drawn from the reference TRBV2 and TRBJ2-7 proteins, is EPEVTQTPSHQVTQMGQEVILRCVPISNHLYFYWYRQILGQKVEFLVSFYNNEISEKSEIFDDQFSVERPDGSNFTLKIRSTKLEDSAMYFCASRPTGGMHEQYFGPGTRLTVT.